The 15 T cell receptor beta chains listed next were all sequenced from one sample in a study of shared clonotypes between healthy human individuals. The method was immunoSEQ multiplex PCR; TCRdb's version includes in-frame clones alone and lacks a portion of them. This repertoire shows about 190,000 clones, 66% found once; its top ten account for over 9.5%. Sequenced sample: memory CD4+ T cells sorted from blood. Stated subset: CD45RA-negative fraction. The receptors stem from a man aged 25 to 45 in good health.

The J gene is TRBJ2-7, the V gene TRBV4-2; D is uncertain. CDR3 length equals 12 residues. V shed 5 bases and J shed 3 bases, with 8 bases lying between them. Germline loops: CDR1 LGHNA, CDR2 YNFKEQ. Here the CDR3 reads CASSFNGYEQYF. In DNA, the CDR3 is TGTGCCAGCAGCTTCAACGGCTACGAGCAGTACTTC.

The genes are TRBV19 and TRBJ1-5; 9 bases align to TRBD1. CDR1 and CDR2 (germline): LNHDA, SQIVND (reference sequence). The trim removed 4 bases at V and 7 bases at J, leaving 8 bases unmatched. The CDR3 is made up of 15 amino acids. CDR3 sequence: CASSTSGTGPQPQHF. CDR3 coding DNA: TGTGCCAGTAGTACCTCCGGGACAGGGCCCCAGCCCCAGCATTTT.

The V and J genes are TRBV7-9 and TRBJ1-1; 7 bases align to TRBD1. This CDR3 has 15 residues. Trimming cost V 6 bases and J 2 bases; bases outside gene matches: 9. The V gene's germline CDR1 is SEHNR and CDR2 FQNEAQ (reference sequence). Here the CDR3 reads CASSFNDRVNTEAFF. CDR3 nucleotides: TGTGCCAGCAGTTTTAACGACAGGGTCAACACTGAAGCTTTCTTT.

In this sample, this clone turned up once. V gene TRBV9 combines with J gene TRBJ1-3; D is unclear. CDR3 length: 15 residues. CDR1 is SGDLS and CDR2 is YYNGEE in the germline V gene. Trimming stripped 0 bases from V and 0 bases from J, with 7 bases between. CDR3 sequence reads: CASSVDPLSGNTIYF. The CDR3 bases are TGTGCCAGCAGCGTAGATCCCCTCTCTGGAAACACCATATATTTT.

The rearrangement uses TRBV27 and TRBJ2-1; tentative D call: TRBD2 (6 bases). Germline V gene sequence: CDR1 MNHEY, CDR2 SMNVEV (reference sequence). V lost 6 bases and J lost 4, with 16 bases in between. The CDR3 has 15 residues. The CDR3 region has the DNA TGTGCCAGCAGGTGGCAAGGGACTTCTTACAATGAGCAGTTCTTC. Amino acid sequence: CASRWQGTSYNEQFF.

The chain links TRBV5-8 to TRBJ2-7; the D is unclear. This CDR3 contains 13 residues. The germline gives CDR1 SGHTS, CDR2 YDEGEE. Trimming removed 2 bases at V and 3 bases at J, with 9 bases between. CDR3 in amino acids: CASSFIQIYEQYF. In DNA, the CDR3 is TGTGCCAGCAGCTTTATCCAAATCTACGAGCAGTACTTC.

The rearrangement links TRBV5-1 to TRBJ1-1; TRBD1 might be the D (5 bases). Trimming pared 4 bases from V and 0 bases from J, leaving 10 bases between. The CDR3 extends over 14 amino acids. Per the germline V gene, CDR1 is SGHRS and CDR2 is YFSETQ. In DNA form, the CDR3 reads TGCGCCAGCAGCGCCGACAGTCTGAACACTGAAGCTTTCTTT. This translates into CASSADSLNTEAFF.

V and J are TRBV5-4 and TRBJ2-7; unclear D gene. The CDR3 is 11 amino acids. V gave up 4 bases and J gave up 5 bases, with 7 bases separating them. Per the germline V gene, CDR1 is SGHNT and CDR2 is YYREEE (reference sequence). In DNA, the CDR3 is TGTGCCAGCAGCCTACTCCACGAGCAGTACTTC. It yields the protein CASSLLHEQYF.

The rearrangement uses TRBV7-9 and TRBJ2-2, with a weak D call TRBD2 (5 bases). Per the germline V gene, CDR1 is SEHNR and CDR2 is FQNEAQ (reference sequence). V lost 5 bases, J lost 3 bases, and 10 bases lay in between. The CDR3 extends over 14 amino acids. CDR3 sequence reads: CASSPQRDTGELFF. In DNA, the CDR3 is TGTGCCAGCAGCCCCCAGAGGGACACCGGGGAGCTGTTTTTT.

This clone has just a few counts. The chain carries TRBV7-9 and TRBJ2-7; 11 bases are a match to TRBD2. CDR1 is SEHNR and CDR2 is FQNEAQ in the germline V gene (reference sequence). CDR3 length: 16 residues. V shed 3 bases and J 2 bases; nucleotides not matched to a gene: 6. The CDR3 sequence is CASSFGTSGQPYEQYF. CDR3 nucleotide sequence: TGTGCCAGCAGCTTCGGGACTAGCGGACAGCCCTACGAGCAGTACTTC.

The rearrangement uses TRBV18 and TRBJ2-7; TRBD2 might be the D (5 bases). Germline lookup yields CDR1 KGHSH and CDR2 LQKENI. V shed 4 bases and J shed 5 bases, with 12 bases lying between them. The CDR3 has 13 residues. The CDR3 protein is CASSRSFGDEQYF. The CDR3 region has the DNA TGTGCCAGCTCACGGAGTTTCGGGGACGAGCAGTACTTC. Drawing the rest from reference TRBV18 and TRBJ2-7, the complete variable domain is NAGVMQNPRHLVRRRGQEARLRCSPMKGHSHVYWYRQLPEEGLKFMVYLQKENIIDESGMPKERFSAEFPKEGPSILRIQQVVRGDSAAYFCASSRSFGDEQYFGPGTRLTVT.

The V and J genes are TRBV29-1 and TRBJ1-3; D is unclear. CDR1 is SQVTM, CDR2 ANQGSEA, per germline. Trimming pared 6 bases from V and 0 bases from J, leaving 3 bases between. The CDR3 is made up of 11 amino acids. The CDR3 region has the DNA TGCAGCGTGCTCTCTGGAAACACCATATATTTT. Amino acid sequence: CSVLSGNTIYF.

V is TRBV5-1 and J is TRBJ1-1; the D is unclear. Germline CDR1 reads SGHRS; CDR2 reads YFSETQ. V gave up 5 bases and J gave up 5 bases, with 10 bases separating them. The CDR3 loop spans 12 amino acids. The CDR3 region has the DNA TGCGCCAGCAGGGGATCCGGTACTGAAGCTTTCTTT. It specifies CASRGSGTEAFF.

The table lists this clone with a few counts. This rearrangement joins TRBV2 to TRBJ1-5, with D unclear. The CDR3 has 13 amino acids. Germline-derived CDR1 and CDR2 are SNHLY and FYNNEI. The V end lost 6 bases, the J end lost 6 bases, and 12 bases lay between the germline ends. This chain's CDR3 is CASRLEVGQPQHF. The CDR3 nucleotides are TGTGCCAGCAGGCTGGAAGTTGGTCAGCCCCAGCATTTT.

V usage is TRBV25-1 and J usage is TRBJ2-3, with D perhaps matching TRBD2 (6 bases). Trimming took off 2 bases at V and 4 bases at J, with 13 bases between the two ends. The CDR3 extends over 15 amino acids. Germline CDR1 is MGHDK and CDR2 is SYGVNS. The CDR3: CASSEGYGSSDTQYF. CDR3 bases: TGTGCCAGCAGTGAAGGTTACGGGAGTTCAGATACGCAGTATTTT.